Here is one T cell receptor (beta chain) with its context. Its antigen is not yet known. Base qualities are not at hand, and no much larger clone is one base apart. This record comes from a study of shared clonotypes between healthy human individuals (dated by TCRdb to 2020 to 2022). Background on the whole study: The cohort comprised two women and a few men aged 18 to 49 years. For each donor, three plates each were used for CD4 naive and CD4 memory, two plates were used for CD8 naive, and one plate was used for CD8 memory. To estimate repertoire size and how much clonotype sharing occurs between individuals, the study deeply sequenced the blood TCR repertoires of about 5 healthy adults. To increase sequencing depth and limit assay-specific biases, different laboratories used diverse techniques to prepare libraries and sequence TCR repertoires. Between about 0.8 and 9 billion PBMCs per donor were obtained by leukapheresis.

The donors were healthy, HIV-negative adults who had no recently reported acute infections or vaccinations. Only Caucasian adults living in Nashville, Tennessee, USA were represented among the donors. CD8 memory samples combined magnetically selected CD45RO+ cells with CCR7-negative CD45RA+ effector memory (TemRA) cells. After blood collection by leukapheresis, PBMCs were isolated using Ficoll-Histopaque density gradient centrifugation and then cryopreserved in the vapor phase of liquid nitrogen. Analytical flow cytometry was used to check the purity and quantity of every magnetically sorted T cell population. Genomic DNA was isolated from every sorted fraction and measured by UV absorbance on a Nanodrop 2000c. Using the deep immunoSEQ assay, multiplex PCR amplified TCR CDR3 regions from genomic DNA. Genomic DNA extracted from each cell subset was distributed evenly over all wells of several immunoSEQ 96-well plates, and each plate served as one replicate. For sorted subsets, about 200 ng genomic DNA, equal to 25,000 to 35,000 T cell genomes, was loaded into each replicate PCR. Purified libraries were measured with a Qubit 3.0 fluorometer, size-checked on a Bioanalyzer 2100, and measured again with the KAPA Library Quantification kit. Every immunoSEQ 96-well plate was sequenced on a dedicated single-read 150-cycle Illumina NextSeq 550 flow cell. The paper's data handling went like this. Because the immunoSEQ output held only junctional sequences and lacked quality scores, the filtering could not match the filtering applied to full-length reads. Sequences were annotated with PyIR, a Python wrapper for IgBLAST v1.9, using IMGT germline references to assign V/J genes and CDR3. Reads with weak V/J assignments (E-value above 1e-6), missing CDR3, stop codons, out-of-frame junctions, or ambiguous translated residues were removed. V3J clonotypes were defined by identical inferred V gene, J gene, and CDR3 amino acid sequence. To compute the percentage overlap between repertoires, the number of shared unique clonotypes was divided by the size of the smaller repertoire. RTK rarefaction, the Chao1 estimator, and Recon v2.1 estimates of unobserved clonotypes were used to assess repertoire richness. OLGA was used to compute generation probabilities for all TCRbeta clonotypes that the gDNA method yielded from a handful of donors. TCRdb carries this immuneACCESS record with in-frame sequences only. Its versions omit some clonotypes, under half of them owing to an unresolved V gene in the studies checked, with the rest unexplained. V and J calls and clone size come straight from that table; D and trimming were deduced from the DNA. The sample contains roughly 76,000 clones, 50% to 70% of them found a single time. In total, the top ten clones hold 51% of the sample.

Summary of the overall study and its limitations: Only blood was sampled, and tissue TCR repertoires likely differ from those in blood. Even with the large sequencing depth, rarefaction of the sorted-subset datasets indicated that sequencing was incomplete. Roughly 5.2% of naive CD4, 3.5% of naive CD8, approximately 2.2% of memory CD4, and about 0.4% of memory CD8 clonotypes were shared across a few donors. Compared with non-shared clonotypes, clonotypes shared by all four sorted-subset donors had higher generation probabilities. Naive subsets generally had larger estimated clonotype richness than memory subsets did. Pairwise subsampling indicated that sequencing depth was expected to affect the degree of clonotype sharing among donors. Because the study included a small number of donors, the genetic and exposure-history diversity represented was limited.

The CDR3 runs 13 residues from the cysteine to the phenylalanine. Just CDR3 DNA is preserved here, 39 bases in frame from base 1. Trimming takes 3 bases off V and 3 bases off J; junction bases not matched to a gene: 3. The germline V gene supplies CDR1 SQVTM and CDR2 ANQGSEA. The chain is made from TRBV29-1 and TRBJ1-1; 8 central bases correspond to TRBD1. The sequenced material came from memory CD8+ T cells sorted from blood. The sample's cell subset or site, from its label and the paper: CD45RO+ cells pooled with CCR7-negative TemRA cells. The receptor comes from a man aged 25 to 45 in good health. The CDR3 corresponds to CSVDRGRYTEAFF. The DNA sequence follows: TGCAGCGTTGACAGGGGGCGGTACACTGAAGCTTTCTTT.